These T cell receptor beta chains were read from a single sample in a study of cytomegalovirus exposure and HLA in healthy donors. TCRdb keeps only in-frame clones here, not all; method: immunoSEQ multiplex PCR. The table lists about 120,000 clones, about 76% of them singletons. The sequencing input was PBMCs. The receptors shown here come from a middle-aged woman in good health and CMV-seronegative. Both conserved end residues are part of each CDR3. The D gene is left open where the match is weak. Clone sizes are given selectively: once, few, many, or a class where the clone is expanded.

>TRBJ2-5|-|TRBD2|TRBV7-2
TGTGCCAGCAGCCGGGGACTAGAGAAAGAGACCCAGTACTTC
CASSRGLEKETQYF
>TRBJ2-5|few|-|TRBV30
TGTGCCTGGGGGAAGGTTGGCGGGGCGCAAGAGACCCAGTACTTC
CAWGKVGGAQETQYF
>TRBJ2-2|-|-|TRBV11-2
TGTGCCAGCAGCGAACAGGGCGCCGGGGAGCTGTTTTTT
CASSEQGAGELFF
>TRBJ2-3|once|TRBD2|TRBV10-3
TGTGCCATCAGGCTCGGGACTAGCTACGCAGATACGCAGTATTTT
CAIRLGTSYADTQYF
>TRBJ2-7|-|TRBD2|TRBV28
TGTGCCAGCAGCACTAGCGGGAACAAAATATACGAGCAGTACTTC
CASSTSGNKIYEQYF
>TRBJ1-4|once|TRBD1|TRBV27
TGTGCCAGCGCGTCCACAGGGGGAACTAATGAAAAACTGTTTTTT
CASASTGGTNEKLFF
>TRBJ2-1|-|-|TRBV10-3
TGTGCCATCAGTAGTGGCTATGAGCAGTTCTTC
CAISSGYEQFF
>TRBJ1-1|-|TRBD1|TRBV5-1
TGCGCCAGCAGCCCCGGGACAGGGCCTACGAACACTGAAGCTTTCTTT
CASSPGTGPTNTEAFF
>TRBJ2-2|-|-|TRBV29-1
TGCAGCGCTAAGGGCCCAGGGGTGGGGCCCGGGGAGCTGTTTTTT
CSAKGPGVGPGELFF
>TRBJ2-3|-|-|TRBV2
TGTGCCAGCACCAACACAGATACGCAGTATTTT
CASTNTDTQYF
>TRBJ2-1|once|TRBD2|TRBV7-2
TGTGCCAGCAGCCAGGGACTAGCGGCCTCCTACAATGAGCAGTTCTTC
CASSQGLAASYNEQFF
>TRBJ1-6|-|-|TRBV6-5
TGTGCCAGCAGTTACTCGATGGCAGGGTTAGGGTCACCCCTCCACTTT
CASSYSMAGLGSPLHF
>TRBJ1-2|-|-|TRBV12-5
TGTGCTAGTGGCATCCCGGACAGAAGGCCTAACTATGGCTACACCTTC
CASGIPDRRPNYGYTF
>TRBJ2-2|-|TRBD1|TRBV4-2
TGTGCCAGCAGCCAGCCGGGACAGGGGAGAGGGGAGCTGTTTTTT
CASSQPGQGRGELFF
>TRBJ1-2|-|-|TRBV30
TGTGCCTGGAGTGTACGAAAGGGGTTGGACTATGGCTACACCTTC
CAWSVRKGLDYGYTF
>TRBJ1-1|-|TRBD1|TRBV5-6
TGTGCCAGCAGCTTGGCTCTAGGGACAGGGAACACTGAAGCTTTCTTT
CASSLALGTGNTEAFF
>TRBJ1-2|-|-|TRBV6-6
TGTGCCAGCAGTTACGAATTGGCCTATGGCTACACCTTC
CASSYELAYGYTF
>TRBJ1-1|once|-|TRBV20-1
TGCAGTGCTCCTCTAGGACAGAGAGCTTTCTTT
CSAPLGQRAFF
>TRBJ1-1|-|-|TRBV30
TGTGCCTGGAGTCGGTTTAATTCATACTACACTGAAGCTTTCTTT
CAWSRFNSYYTEAFF
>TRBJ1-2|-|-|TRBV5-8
TGTGCCAGGCGGGACGCCCGGACCGGCTACACCTTC
CARRDARTGYTF
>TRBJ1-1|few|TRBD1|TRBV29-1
TGCAGCGTTGGCTCCGGGACAGGGGGGGGTGAAGCTTTCTTT
CSVGSGTGGGEAFF